These 22 T cell receptor beta chains were sequenced from one sample in a study of HIV-infected children after antiretroviral therapy interruption (dated by TCRdb to the late 2010s). The treatment or condition label here, explained by the study, means: PENTA 11 planned treatment interruption arm or continuous ART arm. To prepare the library, 3' RACE was applied. Sequencing relied on an Illumina MiSeq. To correct PCR amplification bias, TCR libraries were generated from RNA with a 3' RACE protocol that used unique molecular identifiers. TCRdb ran its own pipeline on the public reads, namely fastp trimming at Q25 and MiXCR clone calling, and kept in-frame beta chains. Here each entry gathers all rows of one CDR3 protein and keeps the most common genes and DNA. Within this sample are about 14,000 distinct CDR3 sequences, with 3% to 4% of them counted one time only. Clones ranked in the top ten supply around 34% of the sample.

The sequencing used CD45RO+ CD8+ T cells from PBMCs, pooled from several time points, collected from a donor given antiretroviral therapy, either interrupted or continuous. Taken with the paper, the label for cell subset or site translates to: memory CD8+ CD45RO+ CD45RA- T cells. The source is a pool of human donors with HIV.

Within the sample, this clonotype is medium-sized. The CDR3 DNA reads TGTGCCAGCAGTTCTGCCGGGACAGGCCGCACTGAAGCTTTCTTT. It encodes CASSSAGTGRTEAFF. The V gene is TRBV12-3 or TRBV12-4, the J gene TRBJ1-1; 8 positions agree with TRBD1. This CDR3 has 15 amino acids. Trimming took 4 bases from V and 4 from J; bases not matched to a gene: 8.

This clonotype was detected ten times or more. The chain recombines TRBV5-8 with TRBJ2-7, with D perhaps given as TRBD1 or TRBD2 (5 bases each). V was shortened by 4 bases and J by 2 bases, with 16 bases between the two germline ends. The CDR3 is 15 residues long. From germline, CDR1 is SGHTS and CDR2 YDEGEE. The CDR3 loop is CASSHWGRDPYEQYF. The CDR3 nucleotides read TGTGCCAGCAGCCATTGGGGCAGGGACCCCTACGAGCAGTACTTC.

The sample holds many counts of this clonotype. V gene TRBV6-5 combines with J gene TRBJ2-7; TRBD1 or TRBD2 may be the D gene (6 bases each). The length of the CDR3 is 14 residues. Trimming took 2 bases from V and 4 from J, leaving 12 bases between them. Germline V CDR1 and CDR2: MNHEY, SVGAGI. The CDR3 protein is CASSYGGGQYEQYF. In DNA, the CDR3 is TGTGCCAGCAGTTACGGAGGGGGTCAGTACGAGCAGTACTTC.

This clonotype occurred many times. In nucleotides, the CDR3 is TGCAGTGCCACTACCCCTCAAGACAGCACTGAAGCTTTCTTT. Its translation is CSATTPQDSTEAFF. V usage is TRBV20-1 and J usage is TRBJ1-1; D might be TRBD1 (5 bases). With 6 bases removed from V and 4 bases from J, the gap between germline ends came to 18 bases. The V gene's germline CDR1 is DFQATT and CDR2 SNEGSKA (reference sequence). This CDR3 is 14 amino acids long.

This clonotype came up many times. The V call is TRBV5-1, the J call TRBJ1-1, with TRBD1 identical over 9 bases. Germline trimming cut 0 bases from V and 0 bases from J; bases unmatched to any gene: 6. There are 17 residues in the CDR3. Germline CDR1 reads SGHRS; CDR2 reads YFSETQ. CDR3 in amino acids: CASSLVGTGWLNTEAFF. DNA of the CDR3: TGCGCCAGCAGCTTGGTGGGGACAGGGTGGTTGAACACTGAAGCTTTCTTT.

This clonotype has ten or more counts. The chain has TRBV27 and TRBJ1-5; D is ambiguous. Germline-derived CDR1 and CDR2 are MNHEY and SMNVEV (reference sequence). There are 19 residues in the CDR3. V lost 1 base and J lost 5, with 24 bases in between. The CDR3 loop is CASSLLRPGDILADQPQHF. Written as DNA, the CDR3 is TGTGCCAGCAGTTTATTACGTCCGGGCGACATCTTAGCGGATCAGCCCCAGCATTTT.

There are many counts of this clonotype. V is TRBV6-4 and J is TRBJ2-3, with TRBD1 matching over 9 bases. The CDR3 length is 13 residues. With 2 bases clipped from V and 12 bases from J, the junction kept 6 bases outside the gene matches. Germline CDR1 MRHNA, CDR2 SNTAGT. The CDR3 coding sequence is TGTGCCAGCAGTGACGGGGGACAGGGTGTTCAGTATTTT. It codes for CASSDGGQGVQYF.

At least ten counts were recorded for this clonotype. This chain joins TRBV11-2 and TRBJ2-2; 7 positions match TRBD2. Germline lookup yields CDR1 SGHAT and CDR2 FQNNGV. J was trimmed by 7 bases and V by 5 bases; bases with no gene match: 16. CDR3 size: 17 residues. Here the CDR3 reads CASSLGEIGRGFGELFF. The CDR3, as DNA: TGTGCCAGCAGCCTTGGGGAAATTGGGAGGGGATTCGGGGAGCTGTTTTTT. The variable domain in full, completed from reference TRBV11-2 and TRBJ2-2, reads EAGVAQSPRYKIIEKRQSVAFWCNPISGHATLYWYQQILGQGPKLLIQFQNNGVVDDSQLPKDRFSAERLKGVDSTLKIQPAKLEDSAVYLCASSLGEIGRGFGELFFGEGSRLTVL.

Ten or more counts support this clonotype. This rearrangement joins TRBV12-3 or TRBV12-4 to TRBJ1-2, with 7 bases identical to TRBD1. After removal of 3 bases from V and 6 bases from J, the junction contained 4 bases not matched to a gene. This CDR3 comprises 13 residues. Here the CDR3 DNA reads TGTGCCAGCAGTTTTAACACAGGGGATGGCTACACCTTC. Translating gives CASSFNTGDGYTF.

The sample holds many counts of this clonotype. The V call is TRBV2, the J call TRBJ1-2; possibly TRBD1 for D (5 bases). The CDR3 is 14 residues long. With 4 bases removed from V and 3 bases from J, the gap between germline ends came to 12 bases. Germline V CDR1 and CDR2: SNHLY, FYNNEI. Here the CDR3 reads CASSATGDYYGYTF. The CDR3 DNA reads as TGTGCCAGCAGTGCAACCGGGGACTACTATGGCTACACCTTC.

This clonotype was seen at least ten times. The V gene is TRBV7-9, the J gene TRBJ2-3; possible D gene TRBD2, 5 bases. Looked up from germline, CDR1 is SEHNR and CDR2 is FQNEAQ (reference sequence). V lost 4 bases to trimming and J lost 5 bases, with 13 bases between them. The CDR3 covers 14 residues. The CDR3 sequence is CASSSSRERDTQYF. For the CDR3, the DNA is TGTGCCAGCAGCTCCTCCCGGGAAAGAGATACGCAGTATTTT.

This clonotype showed up many times. This sequence joins TRBV3-1 and TRBJ2-6; 7 positions match TRBD1. The ends lost 0 bases at V and 3 bases at J; junction bases unmatched: 5. The CDR3 totals 17 residues. CDR1 and CDR2 (germline): LGHDT, YNNKEL (reference sequence). The CDR3 sequence is CASSQDAGGNGANVLTF. The CDR3 coding sequence is TGTGCCAGCAGCCAAGACGCAGGGGGTAATGGGGCCAACGTCCTGACTTTC.

This clonotype was detected many times. The chain has TRBV11-1 and TRBJ2-5; D might be TRBD1 or TRBD2, each matching 5 bases. V was shortened by 1 base and J by 3 bases, with 21 bases between the two germline ends. The germline V gene encodes CDR1 SGHAT and CDR2 FQDESV (reference sequence). The length of the CDR3 is 18 residues. The CDR3 DNA reads TGTGCCAGCAGCTTAGACGGGGCAGGACCGGTGGCAGAAGAGACCCAGTACTTC. As protein: CASSLDGAGPVAEETQYF.

About this clonotype: One end of the junction is discordant with germline, which a read error may explain. V usage is TRBV19 and J usage is TRBJ2-1, with 15 bases that match TRBD2. Germline CDR1 is LNHDA and CDR2 is SQIVND (reference sequence). This CDR3 has 18 amino acids. The CDR3 reads CASSIGLAGGSGGGEQFF. The CDR3 nucleotides are TGTGCCAGCAGTATCGGACTAGCGGGAGGGTCCGGGGGTGGTGAGCAGTTCTTC.

This clonotype appeared many times. The J gene is TRBJ1-3, the V gene TRBV4-1; no clear D. Trimming shortened V by 10 bases and J by 0 bases, and 13 bases separated the two germline ends. There are 14 residues in the CDR3. In germline, CDR1 is MGHRA, CDR2 YSYEKL. The CDR3 protein is CATSWLISGNTIYF. CDR3 coding DNA: TGCGCCACCTCGTGGCTTATCTCTGGAAACACCATATATTTT.

The table lists this clonotype with many counts. This chain connects TRBV6-1 to TRBJ2-3; D not certain. The germline V gene encodes CDR1 MNHNS and CDR2 SASEGT. V gave up 1 base and J gave up 8 bases, with 10 bases separating them. There are 13 residues in the CDR3. The CDR3 protein is CASSEGIAATQYF. The CDR3 DNA reads TGTGCCAGCAGTGAAGGGATCGCGGCTACGCAGTATTTT.

This clonotype has ten or more counts. The chain recombines TRBV6-1 with TRBJ1-1, with 8 bases that match TRBD1. CDR1 MNHNS and CDR2 SASEGT come from the germline V gene. With V trimmed by 8 bases and J by 5 bases, 16 bases remained unmatched. The CDR3 spans 16 residues. The CDR3: CASRGPSDRVQTEAFF. The CDR3 DNA follows: TGTGCCAGCCGGGGCCCCTCGGACAGGGTGCAAACTGAAGCTTTCTTT.

The genes are TRBV27 and TRBJ2-6; no definite D call. The germline CDR1 and CDR2 sequences are MNHEY and SMNVEV (reference sequence). This CDR3 has 13 residues. V shed 4 bases and J shed 4 bases, with 5 bases lying between them. The CDR3 loop reads CASSSRGANVLTF. In nucleotides, the CDR3 is TGTGCCAGCAGTTCACGGGGGGCCAACGTCCTGACTTTC. The complete variable domain, with remaining parts taken from reference TRBV27 and TRBJ2-6, reads EAQVTQNPRYLITVTGKKLTVTCSQNMNHEYMSWYRQDPGLGLRQIYYSMNVEVTDKGDVPEGYKVSRKEKRNFPLILESPSPNQTSLYFCASSSRGANVLTFGAGSRLTVL.

This clonotype was seen at least ten times. The chain joins TRBV11-2 to TRBJ1-6, with TRBD1 identical over 11 bases. The CDR3 spans 16 residues. CDR1 is SGHAT, CDR2 FQNNGV, per germline. After removal of 5 bases from V and 8 bases from J, the junction contained 8 bases not matched to a gene. CDR3 in amino acids: CASSIRGTGGDSPLHF. The CDR3 DNA reads TGTGCCAGCAGCATTCGCGGGACAGGGGGAGATTCACCCCTCCACTTT.

The table lists this clonotype with many counts. The chain has TRBV3-1 and TRBJ2-3; 12 bases fit TRBD2. The V segment lost 4 bases and the J segment 4 bases; nucleotides outside the gene matches: 3. Germline lookup yields CDR1 LGHDT and CDR2 YNNKEL (reference sequence). The CDR3 is 15 amino acids. CDR3 loop: CASSLSSGGADTQYF. The CDR3 nucleotides are TGTGCCAGCAGCCTCTCTAGCGGGGGGGCAGATACGCAGTATTTT.

This clonotype has at least ten counts. The J gene is TRBJ2-1, the V gene TRBV9; the match to TRBD2 covers 9 bases. The CDR3 has 15 amino acids. J was trimmed by 7 bases and V by 2 bases; bases with no gene match: 7. Germline values: CDR1 SGDLS, CDR2 YYNGEE. The CDR3 loop is CASSVRSGGLNEQFF. The CDR3 DNA reads as TGTGCCAGCAGCGTTAGGAGCGGGGGGTTAAATGAGCAGTTCTTC. Based on the CDR3 plus reference TRBV9 and TRBJ2-1, the full variable domain is DSGVTQTPKHLITATGQRVTLRCSPRSGDLSVYWYQQSLDQGLQFLIQYYNGEERAKGNILERFSAQQFPDLHSELNLSSLELGDSALYFCASSVRSGGLNEQFFGPGTRLTVL.

This clonotype was observed many times. This sequence joins TRBV7-2 and TRBJ2-7; D uncertain. Trimming removed 3 bases at V and 4 bases at J, with 13 bases between. CDR1 is SGHTA and CDR2 is FQGNSA in the germline V gene. This CDR3 is built from 14 residues. In DNA form, the CDR3 reads TGTGCCAGCAGCTTCCTAAGTGAGTCTTACGAGCAGTACTTC. Translating gives CASSFLSESYEQYF.